The present T cell receptor (beta chain) was sequenced within a study of blood T cell repertoires in COVID-19. Authors' methods: Scientists estimated how many nucleated cells there were by amplifying reference gene primers. Generated by immunoSEQ multiplex PCR, the TCRdb table keeps only in-frame clones and is missing some. V, J and clone size were drawn from that table, and D and trimming were deduced from the DNA. The data hold some 300,000 clones, with approximately 89% observed a single time. Enrollees, about 18 to 100 years old, lived in approximately 25 US areas. The CDR3 loop spans 16 amino acids. Germline CDR1 LNHDA, CDR2 SQIVND (reference sequence). V lost 5 bases to trimming and J lost 0 bases; unmatched junction nucleotides: 4.

Sequenced input: PBMCs or T cells enriched from blood (not recorded which). The clonotype originates from a woman between 40 and 50 years old who had recovered from COVID-19. V is TRBV19 and J is TRBJ2-1; TRBD2 aligns across 10 bases. Here the CDR3 reads CASSFLAGASYNEQFF. The DNA for the CDR3 is TGTGCCAGTAGTTTCCTAGCGGGAGCCTCCTACAATGAGCAGTTCTTC. The full variable domain, with the rest looked up from reference TRBV19 and TRBJ2-1, is DGGITQSPKYLFRKEGQNVTLSCEQNLNHDAMYWYRQDPGQGLRLIYYSQIVNDFQKGDIAEGYSVSREKKESFPLTVTSAQKNPTAFYLCASSFLAGASYNEQFFGPGTRLTVL.